This T cell receptor (beta chain) was profiled in a study of T cell responses to AZD1222 COVID-19 vaccine. Study-level findings and limits: Clonal diversity was possibly underestimated, and the donors were mostly white British, with more females. Two doses of AZD1222 preceded a rise in Spike-specific TCR breadth and depth.

Profiled with immunoSEQ multiplex PCR; TCRdb holds only in-frame clones, not every one. The sample yields around 130,000 clones, 80% to 95% seen once. The germline gives CDR1 SQVTM, CDR2 ANQGSEA. The CDR3 consists of 11 residues. Deletions cut 7 bases from V and 0 bases from J, with 4 bases between. Regarding this clone: Its antigen is not known.

The gene calls are TRBV29-1 and TRBJ1-3, with no clear D. The receptor comes from an adult in good health. The material was peripheral blood, obtained on day 0 of AZD1222 vaccination. The CDR3 reads CSGTSGNTIYF. As DNA, the CDR3 is TGCAGCGGAACCTCTGGAAACACCATATATTTT.